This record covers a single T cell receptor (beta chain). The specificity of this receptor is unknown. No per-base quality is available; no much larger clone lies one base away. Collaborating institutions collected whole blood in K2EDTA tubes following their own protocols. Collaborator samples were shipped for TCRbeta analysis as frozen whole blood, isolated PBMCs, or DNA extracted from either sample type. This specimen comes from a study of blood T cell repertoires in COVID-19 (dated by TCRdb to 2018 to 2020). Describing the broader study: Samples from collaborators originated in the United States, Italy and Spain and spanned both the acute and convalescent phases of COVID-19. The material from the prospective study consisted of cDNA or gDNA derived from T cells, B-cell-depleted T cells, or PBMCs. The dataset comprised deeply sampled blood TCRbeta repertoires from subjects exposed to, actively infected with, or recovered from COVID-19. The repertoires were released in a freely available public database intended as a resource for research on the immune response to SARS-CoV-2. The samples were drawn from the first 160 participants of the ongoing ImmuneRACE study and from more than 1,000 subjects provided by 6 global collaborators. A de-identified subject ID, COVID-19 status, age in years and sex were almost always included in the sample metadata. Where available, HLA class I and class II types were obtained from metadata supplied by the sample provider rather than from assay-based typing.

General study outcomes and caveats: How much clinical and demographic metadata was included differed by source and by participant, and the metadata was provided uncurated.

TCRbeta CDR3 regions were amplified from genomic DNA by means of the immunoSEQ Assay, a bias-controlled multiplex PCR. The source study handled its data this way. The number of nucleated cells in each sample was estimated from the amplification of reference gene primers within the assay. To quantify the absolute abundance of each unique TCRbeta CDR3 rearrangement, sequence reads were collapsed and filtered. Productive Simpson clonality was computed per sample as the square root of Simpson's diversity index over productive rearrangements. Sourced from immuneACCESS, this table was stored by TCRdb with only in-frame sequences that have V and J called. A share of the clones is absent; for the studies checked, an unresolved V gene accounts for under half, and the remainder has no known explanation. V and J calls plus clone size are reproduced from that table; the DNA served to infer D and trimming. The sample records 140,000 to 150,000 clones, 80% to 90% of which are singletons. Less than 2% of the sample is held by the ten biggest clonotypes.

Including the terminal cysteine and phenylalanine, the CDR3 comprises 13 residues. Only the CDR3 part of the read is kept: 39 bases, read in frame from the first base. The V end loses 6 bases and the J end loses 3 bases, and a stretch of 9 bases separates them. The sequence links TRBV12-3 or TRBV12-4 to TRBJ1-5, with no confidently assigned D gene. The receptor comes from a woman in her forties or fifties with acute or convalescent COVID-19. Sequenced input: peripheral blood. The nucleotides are TGTGCCAGCAGAGAGAATTCCAATCAGCCCCAGCATTTT. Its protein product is CASRENSNQPQHF.